These 27 T cell receptor beta chains originate from one sample sequenced in a study of high-grade serous ovarian cancer treatment subgroups. This table comes from immunoSEQ multiplex PCR, and its TCRdb copy is limited to in-frame clones, with some not included. This table holds roughly 7,600 clones, 65% to 85% found once. The tumor samples were collected prior to definitive surgery or chemotherapy. The sequencing input was tumor tissue. The receptors stem from a human donor with high-grade serous ovarian cancer.

The rearrangement uses TRBV19 and TRBJ1-2; D is unresolved. The CDR3 contains 16 residues. Trimming shortened V by 1 base and J by 6 bases, and 18 bases separated the two germline ends. Germline values: CDR1 LNHDA, CDR2 SQIVND (reference sequence). The CDR3 region has the DNA TGTGCCAGTAGTATAGGTATCCTCTTACAACACGATGGCTACACCTTC. This sequence encodes CASSIGILLQHDGYTF.

Only one count was recorded for this clone. The V gene is TRBV7-2, the J gene TRBJ2-1, with D possibly being TRBD1 (5 bases). The CDR3 length is 13 residues. The V gene's germline CDR1 is SGHTA and CDR2 FQGNSA. V dropped 5 bases and J dropped 6 bases, with 11 bases sitting between them. CDR3 sequence reads: CASSLSRGNEQFF. The CDR3 DNA reads TGTGCCAGCAGCCTATCTAGGGGCAATGAGCAGTTCTTC.

A note on this clone: One end of the junction is discordant with germline, which a read error may explain. This chain uses TRBV11-1 with TRBJ1-1; D call uncertain. Germline CDR1 is SGHAT and CDR2 is FQDESV (reference sequence). The CDR3 runs 15 residues. DNA of the CDR3: TGTGCCAGCAGCCTAGCCGGGCGGGGTGGCACTGAAGCTTTCTTT. Translated: CASSLAGRGGTEAFF.

This clone was seen only once. The chain employs TRBV29-1 and TRBJ1-2; D might be TRBD1 (5 bases). The CDR3 contains 15 residues. In germline, CDR1 is SQVTM, CDR2 ANQGSEA. The V and J ends lost 0 bases and 4 bases respectively, with 15 bases between them. Here the CDR3 DNA reads TGCAGCGTTGAAGATCTCCTCAGGGCCGGCTATGGCTACACCTTC. Protein: CSVEDLLRAGYGYTF.

The genes are TRBV12-5 and TRBJ1-2, with D possibly TRBD1 on 5 matching bases. Germline V CDR1 and CDR2: LGHNT, FRNRAP. The CDR3 runs to 10 residues. V was cut by 10 bases and J by 8 bases, with 11 bases left in between. In nucleotides, the CDR3 is TGTGCTACCGGGGGGGTCGGCTACACCTTC. It is translated as CATGGVGYTF.

The rearrangement joins TRBV10-3 to TRBJ2-7; the match to TRBD1 covers 10 bases. The germline V gene has CDR1 ENHRY and CDR2 SYGVKD. The CDR3 consists of 16 residues. The junction had 11 bases not matched to a gene; V was cut back by 2 bases and J by 7 bases. CDR3 loop: CAISERRTGGPFEQYF. The DNA of the CDR3 is TGTGCCATCAGTGAGAGGAGGACAGGGGGGCCGTTTGAGCAGTACTTC.

This sequence joins TRBV5-6 and TRBJ1-2; 7 bases align to TRBD1. CDR3 length equals 13 residues. Unmatched junction bases numbered 9, after V lost 6 bases and J lost 7 bases. Germline V gives CDR1 SGHDT, CDR2 YYEEEE. The CDR3 DNA reads as TGTGCCAGCAAAGACAGGGAAATAGGTGGCTACACCTTC. Translating it yields CASKDREIGGYTF.

The gene calls are TRBV7-2 and TRBJ2-1; 14 nucleotides match TRBD2. The CDR3 is 17 residues long. From germline, CDR1 is SGHTA and CDR2 FQGNSA. Losses at the gene ends were 5 bases for V and 2 bases for J; bases not matched to a gene: 5. DNA for the CDR3: TGTGCCAGCAGCCCGGGACTAGCGGGGGTCCCCTACAATGAGCAGTTCTTC. Protein sequence: CASSPGLAGVPYNEQFF.

This CDR3 is CASSRGGASQETQYF. CDR3 bases: TGTGCCAGCAGCCGAGGGGGGGCCTCTCAAGAGACCCAGTACTTC. V and J are TRBV7-2 and TRBJ2-5, with a possible D match to TRBD2 (7 bases). CDR1 is SGHTA, CDR2 FQGNSA, per germline. Trimming stripped 5 bases from V and 2 bases from J, with 15 bases between. The CDR3 extends over 15 amino acids.

This rearrangement joins TRBV5-4 to TRBJ1-6, with TRBD1 matching over 7 bases. CDR3 length: 15 residues. Germline assignment: CDR1 SGHNT and CDR2 YYREEE (reference sequence). After removal of 0 bases from V and 10 bases from J, the junction contained 7 bases not matched to a gene. This chain's CDR3 is CASSLGQGVGSPLHF. The CDR3 DNA reads as TGTGCCAGCAGCTTGGGGCAGGGGGTAGGGTCACCCCTCCACTTT. The full variable domain, in which reference TRBV5-4 and TRBJ1-6 provide the parts outside the CDR3, is ETGVTQSPTHLIKTRGQQVTLRCSSQSGHNTVSWYQQALGQGPQFIFQYYREEENGRGNFPPRFSGLQFPNYSSELNVNALELDDSALYLCASSLGQGVGSPLHFGNGTRLTVT.

This clone has only a few counts. CDR3 amino acids: CASSPHGFFYEQYF. For the CDR3, the DNA is TGTGCCAGCAGCCCACACGGATTCTTCTACGAGCAGTACTTC. The chain joins TRBV5-5 to TRBJ2-7; D remains unclear. Trimming pared 4 bases from V and 3 bases from J, leaving 14 bases between. Germline lookup yields CDR1 SGHKS and CDR2 YYEKEE (reference sequence). The CDR3 is made up of 14 amino acids.

The chain links TRBV2 to TRBJ1-2, with 7 bases fitting TRBD1. CDR1 and CDR2 (germline): SNHLY, FYNNEI. The CDR3 is 15 amino acids. V gave up 5 bases and J gave up 4 bases; unmatched junction bases: 10. The CDR3 DNA reads TGTGCCAGCAGTCAACCCAGGGGGGACTTCTATGGCTACACCTTC. Protein product: CASSQPRGDFYGYTF.

The rearrangement links TRBV30 to TRBJ2-5; 8 nucleotides line up with TRBD1. After removal of 5 bases from V and 7 bases from J, the junction contained 9 bases not matched to a gene. Germline-derived CDR1 and CDR2 are GTSNPN and SVGIG (reference sequence). The CDR3 consists of 13 residues. In DNA form, the CDR3 reads TGTGCCTGGGCAGACAGGGGAGGATGGACCCAGTACTTC. It encodes CAWADRGGWTQYF. Looking up the rest from reference TRBV30 and TRBJ2-5 gives the full variable domain: SQTIHQWPATLVQPVGSPLSLECTVEGTSNPNLYWYRQAAGRGLQLLFYSVGIGQISSEVPQNLSASRPQDRQFILSSKKLLLSDSGFYLCAWADRGGWTQYFGPGTRLLVL.

The chain is built from TRBV20-1 and TRBJ2-7; D is ambiguous. The CDR3 contains 11 residues. Germline V gene lookup returns CDR1 DFQATT and CDR2 SNEGSKA (reference sequence). V lost 6 bases and J 3 bases, leaving 9 bases between the germline ends. CDR3 amino acids: CSATDGYEQYF. The CDR3 nucleotides read TGCAGTGCGACGGACGGCTACGAGCAGTACTTC.

This sequence joins TRBV9 and TRBJ2-5; 9 bases agree with TRBD1. The CDR3 runs 17 residues. The trim removed 0 bases at V and 0 bases at J, leaving 6 bases unmatched. In germline, CDR1 is SGDLS, CDR2 YYNGEE. Here the CDR3 DNA reads TGTGCCAGCAGCGTAGGGATGGGGACAGGGTACCAAGAGACCCAGTACTTC. Protein: CASSVGMGTGYQETQYF.

The count of this clone is one. The chain employs TRBV5-5 and TRBJ1-4; TRBD1 aligns across 7 bases. The germline V gene has CDR1 SGHKS and CDR2 YYEKEE (reference sequence). V shed 4 bases and J 7 bases; nucleotides not matched to a gene: 4. The length of the CDR3 is 13 residues. The CDR3 DNA follows: TGTGCCAGCAGCAGCGGGACAGTTGAAAAACTGTTTTTT. As protein: CASSSGTVEKLFF.

The chain links TRBV7-8 to TRBJ2-2; D possibly corresponds to TRBD2 (5 bases). From germline, CDR1 is SGHVS and CDR2 FQNEAQ. V lost 0 bases to trimming and J lost 4 bases, with 12 bases between them. The CDR3 consists of 16 residues. CDR3 nucleotide sequence: TGTGCCAGCAGCTTAGCGACCGGGGTGGGCACCGGGGAGCTGTTTTTT. Translation: CASSLATGVGTGELFF.

This clone has just one count. The J gene is TRBJ2-3, the V gene TRBV2; 10 positions match TRBD1. Unmatched junction bases numbered 1, after V lost 6 bases and J lost 1 base. The CDR3 is 14 residues long. Germline V gives CDR1 SNHLY, CDR2 FYNNEI. CDR3 in amino acids: CASRGTGGTDTQYF. The CDR3 region has the DNA TGTGCCAGCAGAGGGACAGGGGGCACAGATACGCAGTATTTT.

The CDR3 protein is CASSLVPSGGWGDTQYF. The CDR3 DNA reads as TGTGCCAGCAGCTTAGTTCCCAGCGGGGGCTGGGGAGATACGCAGTATTTT. The chain recombines TRBV7-9 with TRBJ2-3; 8 positions agree with TRBD2. The CDR3 sequence is 17 residues long. CDR1 is SEHNR, CDR2 FQNEAQ, per germline (reference sequence). Unmatched junction bases numbered 11, after V lost 1 base and J lost 5 bases.

This chain connects TRBV2 to TRBJ2-7, with 9 bases fitting TRBD1. The CDR3 is made up of 14 amino acids. Germline-derived CDR1 and CDR2 are SNHLY and FYNNEI. The J segment lost 0 bases and the V segment lost 5 bases, leaving 2 bases of the junction unmatched. CDR3 sequence (DNA): TGTGCCAGCAGTCTACAGGGGGCCTCCTACGAGCAGTACTTC. This translates into CASSLQGASYEQYF.

The chain joins TRBV30 to TRBJ1-6; no clear D gene. V shed 1 base and J shed 9 bases, with 7 bases lying between them. The CDR3 has 12 amino acids. Germline loops: CDR1 GTSNPN, CDR2 SVGIG (reference sequence). The CDR3 is CAWSGGVSPLHF. The CDR3 DNA sequence: TGTGCCTGGAGTGGGGGAGTTTCACCCCTCCACTTT.

The chain joins TRBV7-2 to TRBJ2-5; no reliable D call. This CDR3 region has 15 residues. Trimming cost V 5 bases and J 2 bases, with 15 bases left between them. Germline CDR1 SGHTA, CDR2 FQGNSA. The CDR3 bases are TGTGCCAGCAGCCCAAATCGACTGGATCAAGAGACCCAGTACTTC. This translates into CASSPNRLDQETQYF.

The chain has TRBV5-4 and TRBJ1-1, with TRBD1 identical over 8 bases. Trimming took 4 bases from V and 2 from J; bases not matched to a gene: 4. Germline-derived CDR1 and CDR2 are SGHNT and YYREEE (reference sequence). This CDR3 region has 14 residues. The DNA for the CDR3 is TGTGCCAGCAGCAGTGGACAGGGAAACACTGAAGCTTTCTTT. Translated, it gives CASSSGQGNTEAFF. Using reference TRBV5-4 and TRBJ1-1 for the parts outside the CDR3, the full variable domain is ETGVTQSPTHLIKTRGQQVTLRCSSQSGHNTVSWYQQALGQGPQFIFQYYREEENGRGNFPPRFSGLQFPNYSSELNVNALELDDSALYLCASSSGQGNTEAFFGQGTRLTVV.

The rearrangement links TRBV28 to TRBJ2-2; 16 bases fit TRBD2. Germline CDR1 and CDR2: MDHEN and SYDVKM. The CDR3 runs to 19 residues. With 6 bases clipped from V and 6 bases from J, the junction kept 13 bases outside the gene matches. CDR3 DNA: TGTGCCAGCAGATCCCGCCAGCCGGGACTAGCGGGGGGGCCCGGGGAGCTGTTTTTT. This encodes CASRSRQPGLAGGPGELFF.

This clone was found a few times. The rearrangement joins TRBV30 to TRBJ2-1, with 9 bases aligning to TRBD2. V gave up 3 bases and J gave up 1 base; unmatched junction bases: 1. CDR3 length: 14 amino acids. Germline V gene sequence: CDR1 GTSNPN, CDR2 SVGIG (reference sequence). The CDR3 DNA reads as TGTGCCTGGAGCGGACTAGCGTCCTACAATGAGCAGTTCTTC. Translating gives CAWSGLASYNEQFF.

In this sample, this clone turned up a few times. This rearrangement joins TRBV7-3 to TRBJ1-1; D gene ambiguous. From germline, CDR1 is SGHTA and CDR2 FQGTGA. Deletions cut 2 bases from V and 5 bases from J, with 12 bases between. The CDR3 is made up of 14 amino acids. The CDR3 bases are TGTGCCAGCAGCTTAGGCGCGACGGGGACTGAAGCTTTCTTT. It is translated as CASSLGATGTEAFF.

V is TRBV19 and J is TRBJ2-5, with TRBD1 identical over 7 bases. This CDR3 is built from 14 residues. Per germline, CDR1 LNHDA and CDR2 SQIVND (reference sequence). The V and J ends lost 7 bases and 1 base, in that order; junction bases with no gene match: 6. Written as DNA, the CDR3 is TGTGCCAGTAACCGGGACAGCACCCAAGAGACCCAGTACTTC. Translated: CASNRDSTQETQYF.